Following are 7 T cell receptor beta chains from one sample sequenced in a study of neoadjuvant anti-PD-1 for oral cavity cancer. Time point here: after neoadjuvant nivolumab, at surgical resection. Measured with immunoSEQ multiplex PCR; TCRdb has only the in-frame clones, and not every one. The sample holds several thousand clones, 50% to 80% seen once. The sample in question was PBMCs, obtained after nivolumab (anti-PD-1) treatment. The origin of the receptors is a person between 40 and 85 years old with oral cavity squamous cell carcinoma.

This chain's CDR3 is CASSLGAGRETQYF. The CDR3 nucleotides read TGTGCCAGCAGCTTAGGAGCGGGGAGGGAGACCCAGTACTTC. This chain joins TRBV11-3 and TRBJ2-5; 7 bases line up with TRBD2. CDR1 is SGHNT, CDR2 YENEEA, per germline. V gave up 1 base and J gave up 5 bases; unmatched junction bases: 4. CDR3 length: 14 amino acids.

J is TRBJ1-1 and V is TRBV6-5, with D unclear. CDR1 is MNHEY and CDR2 is SVGAGI in the germline V gene. The CDR3 is made up of 14 amino acids. The V end lost 2 bases, the J end lost 9 bases, and 16 bases lay between the germline ends. The CDR3 loop reads CASSYGEGGVQAFF. The CDR3 DNA sequence: TGTGCCAGCAGTTACGGGGAGGGAGGAGTACAAGCTTTCTTT.

This rearrangement joins TRBV5-1 to TRBJ2-5; 8 nucleotides align to TRBD2. The V and J ends lost 0 bases and 0 bases, in that order; junction bases with no gene match: 4. The CDR3 has 16 amino acids. Germline CDR1 is SGHRS and CDR2 is YFSETQ. CDR3 DNA sequence: TGCGCCAGCAGCTTGGTTGGCGGGGGGAACCAAGAGACCCAGTACTTC. Its protein product is CASSLVGGGNQETQYF.

The V gene is TRBV18, the J gene TRBJ1-6; 7 bases line up with TRBD1. V lost 0 bases and J lost 10; bases outside the gene matches: 9. The germline gives CDR1 KGHSH, CDR2 LQKENI. This CDR3 contains 16 residues. The DNA of the CDR3 is TGTGCCAGCTCACCACCTAGACAGGGTGCAAGATCACCCCTCCACTTT. Its translation is CASSPPRQGARSPLHF. Based on the CDR3 plus reference TRBV18 and TRBJ1-6, the full variable domain is NAGVMQNPRHLVRRRGQEARLRCSPMKGHSHVYWYRQLPEEGLKFMVYLQKENIIDESGMPKERFSAEFPKEGPSILRIQQVVRGDSAAYFCASSPPRQGARSPLHFGNGTRLTVT.

The chain is built from TRBV19 and TRBJ1-2; 7 bases agree with TRBD1. Trimming took 6 bases from V and 7 from J; bases not matched to a gene: 20. CDR3 length: 17 residues. Germline CDR1 LNHDA, CDR2 SQIVND (reference sequence). CDR3 bases: TGTGCCAGTAGCCTCAGACAGGGTCTTTCCTCACCTATTGGCTACACCTTC. It specifies CASSLRQGLSSPIGYTF.

This clone has more than one count but fewer than ten. The chain couples TRBV5-8 to TRBJ2-2; the D gene is possibly TRBD1 (6 bases). V shed 5 bases and J shed 1 base, with 15 bases lying between them. CDR3 length: 16 residues. Germline CDR1 and CDR2: SGHTS and YDEGEE. The DNA of the CDR3 is TGTGCCAGCAGGTTGAGGGGGTCGAGGAACACCGGGGAGCTGTTTTTT. It is translated as CASRLRGSRNTGELFF.

This chain connects TRBV4-1 to TRBJ2-5; 7 bases map to TRBD2. The CDR3 runs to 15 residues. V lost 2 bases, J lost 7 bases, and 10 bases stayed unmatched. Germline V gives CDR1 MGHRA, CDR2 YSYEKL. The CDR3 DNA sequence: TGCGCCAGCAGCCAATCTCGGGGGGACCGGGTGACCCAGTACTTC. It translates to CASSQSRGDRVTQYF.